This TCR beta chain is drawn from a study of T cells in Graves' hyperthyroidism and ophthalmopathy. Broader study findings: Most clonotypes expanded in the thyroid (above 0.001) were also present in blood. Through a model of 13 V-J features, ophthalmopathy was separated from stable hyperthyroidism.

RNA transcripts provided the source from which TCR beta CDR3 regions were amplified. HTBI primers were used for first-round RT-PCR of the TCR CDR3. One entry per CDR3 protein, called by TCRdb with MiXCR from the multiplex PCR reads. The table records 300,000 to 450,000 distinct CDR3 sequences, about 14% of them present only once. Clinicians diagnosed patients from clinical symptoms, serum thyroxine and TRAb, thyroid ultrasound and orbital computed tomography. With respect to this clonotype: Antigen: not known.

CDR1 and CDR2 from the germline V gene are LGHNA and YNFKEQ. V lost 2 bases to trimming and J lost 4 bases, with 18 bases between them. CDR3 length: 17 residues. V is TRBV4-2 and J is TRBJ1-5; D possibly corresponds to TRBD1 (6 bases). Sample: blood. The TCR was taken from a man under 40 with Graves' hyperthyroidism that later progressed to Graves' ophthalmopathy. The CDR3 region has the DNA TGTGCCAGCAGCCAATACCCACAGGGTGGGGGGAATCAGCCCCAGCATTTT. Translating gives CASSQYPQGGGNQPQHF.